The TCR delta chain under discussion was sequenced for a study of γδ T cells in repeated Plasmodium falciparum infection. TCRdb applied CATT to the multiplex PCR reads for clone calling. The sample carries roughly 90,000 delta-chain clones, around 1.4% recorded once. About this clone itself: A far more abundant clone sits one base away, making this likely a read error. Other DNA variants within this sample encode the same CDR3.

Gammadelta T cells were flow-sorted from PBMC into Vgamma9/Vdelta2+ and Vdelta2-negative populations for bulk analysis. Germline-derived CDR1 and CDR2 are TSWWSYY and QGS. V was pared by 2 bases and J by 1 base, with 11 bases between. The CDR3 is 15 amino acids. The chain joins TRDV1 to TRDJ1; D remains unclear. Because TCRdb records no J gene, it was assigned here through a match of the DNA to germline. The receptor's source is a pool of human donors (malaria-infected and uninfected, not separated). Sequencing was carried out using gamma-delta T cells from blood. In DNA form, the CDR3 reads TGTGCTCTTGGGGAAATAGCAAGGCCCACCGATAAACTCATCTTT. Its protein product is CALGEIARPTDKLIF.